This TCR beta chain was profiled in a study of shared clonotypes between healthy human individuals. Findings and caveats of the study: Some naive CD4 clonotypes, roughly 4.8%, turned up in common across a few donors.

Donors had no recently reported acute infections or vaccinations and were HIV-negative. This table comes from immunoSEQ multiplex PCR, and its TCRdb copy is limited to in-frame clones, with some not included. Of 2 million to 2.5 million clones listed, approximately 94% are singletons. V lost 3 bases and J 1 base, leaving 6 bases between the germline ends. Germline V gives CDR1 SGHAT, CDR2 FQNNGV. This CDR3 has 13 amino acids. Details on this clone: What it binds is unknown. At the DNA level, this CDR3 is encoded by other sequences in the same sample as well.

The chain has TRBV11-2 and TRBJ1-1; D unclear. Specimen: naive CD4+ T cells sorted from blood. Subset described: CD45RA+ positively selected. The clonotype originates from a man aged 18-30 years in good health. In DNA form, the CDR3 reads TGTGCCAGCAGCTTCGGCGGGAACACTGAAGCTTTCTTT. As protein: CASSFGGNTEAFF.